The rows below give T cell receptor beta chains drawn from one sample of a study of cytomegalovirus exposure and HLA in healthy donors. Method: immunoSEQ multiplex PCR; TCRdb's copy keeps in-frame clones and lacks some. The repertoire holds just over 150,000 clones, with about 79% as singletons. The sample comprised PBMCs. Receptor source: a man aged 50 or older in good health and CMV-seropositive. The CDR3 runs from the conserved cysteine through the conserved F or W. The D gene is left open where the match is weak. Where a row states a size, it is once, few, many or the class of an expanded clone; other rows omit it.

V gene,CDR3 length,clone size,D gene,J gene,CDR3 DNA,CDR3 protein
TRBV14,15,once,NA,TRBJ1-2,TGTGCCAGCAGCCAAGATAGAGGTCGGGGGGATGGCTACACCTTC,CASSQDRGRGDGYTF
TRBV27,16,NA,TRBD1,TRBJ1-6,TGTGCCAGCAGTCCCGGACAGGGGTTAGTTAATTCACCCCTCCACTTT,CASSPGQGLVNSPLHF
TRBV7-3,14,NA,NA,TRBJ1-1,TGTGCCAGCAGGTCCCAGGCCCTAAACACTGAAGCTTTCTTT,CASRSQALNTEAFF
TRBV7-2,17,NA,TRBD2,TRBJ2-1,TGTGCCAGCAGCCCACGGACTAGCCTAAGCTCCTACAATGAGCAGTTCTTC,CASSPRTSLSSYNEQFF
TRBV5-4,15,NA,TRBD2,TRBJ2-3,TGTGCCAGCACCTCTCGGGGGGGAGAAGAAGATACGCAGTATTTT,CASTSRGGEEDTQYF
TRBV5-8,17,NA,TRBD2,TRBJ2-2,TGTGCCAGCAGCTTGGGGGCGACTAGCGGGAGTTTCGGGGAGCTGTTTTTT,CASSLGATSGSFGELFF
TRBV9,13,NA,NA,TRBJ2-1,TGTGCCAGCAGCCCCTGGGGCCTTAATGAGCAGTTCTTC,CASSPWGLNEQFF
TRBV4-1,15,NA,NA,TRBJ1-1,TGCGCCAGCAGCCAGGGGGCACAGGTGAACACTGAAGCTTTCTTT,CASSQGAQVNTEAFF
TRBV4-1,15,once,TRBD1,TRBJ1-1,TGCGCCAGCAGCTACCGACAGGGAAAGGGCACTGAAGCTTTCTTT,CASSYRQGKGTEAFF
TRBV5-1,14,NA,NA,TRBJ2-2,TGCGCCAGCAGCTCCGGTGTGAACACCGGGGAGCTGTTTTTT,CASSSGVNTGELFF
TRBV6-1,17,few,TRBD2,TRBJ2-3,TGTGCCAGCAGTCAAGGACTAGCGGGGGATCCCACAGATACGCAGTATTTT,CASSQGLAGDPTDTQYF
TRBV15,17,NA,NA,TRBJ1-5,TGTGCCACCAGCAGAGAGCCCAGGGCGAAAAGCAATCAGCCCCAGCATTTT,CATSREPRAKSNQPQHF
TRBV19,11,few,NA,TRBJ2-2,TGTGCCAGTAGTATTTACGGGGAGCTGTTTTTT,CASSIYGELFF
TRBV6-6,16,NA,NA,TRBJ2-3,TGTGCCAGCAGTTACGGGGGGAACTCAGGCACAGATACGCAGTATTTT,CASSYGGNSGTDTQYF
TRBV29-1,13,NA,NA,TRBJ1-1,TGCAGCGTTGAAGGTACTTTGAACACTGAAGCTTTCTTT,CSVEGTLNTEAFF
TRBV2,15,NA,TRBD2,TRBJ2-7,TGTGCCAGCAGTGAGGTAGCGGGGGCGAGGGACGAGCAGTACTTC,CASSEVAGARDEQYF
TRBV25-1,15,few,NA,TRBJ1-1,TGTGCCAGCAGTGAATATAACAGGGTGAACACTGAAGCTTTCTTT,CASSEYNRVNTEAFF
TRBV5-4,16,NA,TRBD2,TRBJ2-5,TGTGCCAGCAGCCCGGGGGTAGCGGGGGGGCGAGAGACCCAGTACTTC,CASSPGVAGGRETQYF
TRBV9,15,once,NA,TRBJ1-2,TGTGCCAGCAGCCCCGGGACACGAGGGTGGTATGGCTACACCTTC,CASSPGTRGWYGYTF
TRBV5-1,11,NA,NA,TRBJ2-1,TGCGCCAGCAGGGAGGGGAGCGAGCAGTTCTTC,CASREGSEQFF
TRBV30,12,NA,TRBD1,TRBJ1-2,TGTGCCTCCCGCAGGGGGTACTATGGCTACACCTTC,CASRRGYYGYTF
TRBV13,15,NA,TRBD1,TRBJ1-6,TGTGCCAGCAGCCCTGACAGGGGAGGGGATTCACCCCTCCACTTT,CASSPDRGGDSPLHF
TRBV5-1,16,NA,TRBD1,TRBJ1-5,TGCGCCAGCAGCCCGGCCGGGACAGGGGTTGGACAGCCCCAGCATTTT,CASSPAGTGVGQPQHF
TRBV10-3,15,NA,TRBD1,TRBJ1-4,TGTGCCATCAGTGCCCAGGCAGGGGGCACCGAAAAACTGTTTTTT,CAISAQAGGTEKLFF
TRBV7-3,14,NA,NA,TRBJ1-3,TGTGCCAGCAGCGCCCAGGGGAGCGGAAACACCATATATTTT,CASSAQGSGNTIYF
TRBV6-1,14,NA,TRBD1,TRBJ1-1,TGTGCCAGCTTCGTAGGAGGGGGCCTCGGTGAAGCTTTCTTT,CASFVGGGLGEAFF
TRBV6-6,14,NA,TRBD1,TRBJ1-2,TGTGCCAGCATATCCTCCGGGACAGATTATGGCTACACCTTC,CASISSGTDYGYTF